Listed here are 25 T cell receptor beta chains from one sample, sequenced in a study of T-cell reconstitution after alpha-beta-depleted transplantation in children (dated by TCRdb to about 2016). Receptor libraries were prepared by PCR. Sequenced on an Illumina HiSeq 2500. To normalize quantification of the TCRbeta repertoire, the TCR libraries were built with molecular barcoding that relied on unique molecular identifiers. TCRdb applied fastp at Q25 and MiXCR to the public reads, then kept only in-frame beta chains. Entries are consolidated by CDR3 protein sequence, retaining the most common genes and DNA. The sample records just over 70,000 distinct CDR3 sequences, about 6.7% of which are singletons. Less than 3% of the sample goes to the ten largest clones. The source was PBMCs from the stem cell graft donor, collected from the stem cell graft. These receptors all stem from a human donor who donated a stem cell graft to a child with acute lymphoblastic leukemia.

This clonotype was seen repeatedly, ten times or more. The chain is built from TRBV4-2 and TRBJ1-3; D remains unclear. Per germline, CDR1 LGHNA and CDR2 YNFKEQ. The CDR3 contains 16 residues. Trimming took 2 bases from V and 4 from J, leaving 15 bases between them. The CDR3 spells CASSQSELSTGNTIYF. CDR3 bases: TGTGCCAGCAGCCAATCGGAACTTAGCACGGGAAACACCATATATTTT.

This clonotype was seen at least ten times. The chain is built from TRBV4-1 and TRBJ2-7; a weak D match, TRBD1 (5 bases). The germline gives CDR1 MGHRA, CDR2 YSYEKL. There are 20 residues in the CDR3. V was pared by 0 bases and J by 5 bases, with 29 bases between. The CDR3 sequence: CASSQERGQGHPLVIHEQYF. CDR3 DNA: TGCGCCAGCAGCCAAGAACGTGGGCAGGGCCACCCCTTAGTCATCCACGAGCAGTACTTC.

This clonotype was recorded many times. The rearrangement joins TRBV15 to TRBJ1-1; the D is unclear. Deletions cut 5 bases from V and 5 bases from J, with 9 bases between. The CDR3 sequence is 12 residues long. Per germline, CDR1 LNHNV and CDR2 YYDKDF (reference sequence). The CDR3: CATSGEKTEAFF. Here the CDR3 DNA reads TGTGCCACCAGCGGGGAAAAGACTGAAGCTTTCTTT.

This clonotype came up many times. This chain joins TRBV15 and TRBJ1-1; the match to TRBD1 covers 12 bases. With 2 bases clipped from V and 1 base from J, the junction kept 8 bases outside the gene matches. Germline-derived CDR1 and CDR2 are LNHNV and YYDKDF (reference sequence). This CDR3 is 18 amino acids long. The CDR3: CATSRLRDRGLRNTEAFF. CDR3 sequence (DNA): TGTGCCACCAGCAGACTCCGGGACAGGGGGCTCAGGAACACTGAAGCTTTCTTT.

This clonotype was observed at least ten times. V and J are TRBV6-4 and TRBJ2-3, with D uncertain. Trimming pared 2 bases from V and 0 bases from J, leaving 3 bases between. The germline V gene has CDR1 MRHNA and CDR2 SNTAGT. This CDR3 is built from 13 residues. The chain's CDR3 is CASSDTSTDTQYF. CDR3 coding DNA: TGTGCCAGCAGTGACACTAGCACAGATACGCAGTATTTT.

Ten or more counts support this clonotype. The CDR3 region is CASKNRSSSYNEQFF. The CDR3 DNA reads TGCGCCAGCAAAAACCGTTCCAGCTCCTACAATGAGCAGTTCTTC. The J gene is TRBJ2-1, the V gene TRBV5-1; D remains ambiguous. CDR3 length: 15 residues. Germline CDR1 SGHRS, CDR2 YFSETQ. Trimming shortened V by 6 bases and J by 0 bases, and 13 bases separated the two germline ends.

This clonotype has ten or more counts. This chain joins TRBV3-1 and TRBJ1-1; D is perhaps TRBD1 (6 bases). Trimming took 7 bases from V and 10 from J, leaving 22 bases between them. CDR3 length: 14 residues. CDR1 and CDR2 from the germline V gene are LGHDT and YNNKEL (reference sequence). In DNA, the CDR3 is TGTGCCAGCATGGAAGGTACTTTGGCGGGGGCAGCTTTCTTT. It yields the protein CASMEGTLAGAAFF.

Ten or more counts support this clonotype. The rearrangement links TRBV28 to TRBJ2-1, with TRBD2 matching over 10 bases. In germline, CDR1 is MDHEN, CDR2 SYDVKM. The length of the CDR3 is 15 residues. V gave up 6 bases and J gave up 0 bases; unmatched junction bases: 2. CDR3 nucleotides: TGTGCCAGCAGCCCTAGCGGGAGCTCCTACAATGAGCAGTTCTTC. Residues: CASSPSGSSYNEQFF.

This clonotype was recorded many times. The gene calls are TRBV19 and TRBJ1-2; D is undetermined. Per germline, CDR1 LNHDA and CDR2 SQIVND (reference sequence). The V gene lost 7 bases and the J gene lost 4 bases, with 16 bases spanning the gap. CDR3 size: 14 residues. CDR3 sequence: CASNPEGFGYGYTF. In nucleotides, the CDR3 is TGTGCCAGTAACCCGGAAGGGTTTGGCTATGGCTACACCTTC.

This clonotype appeared many times. V gene TRBV19 combines with J gene TRBJ2-5, with 7 positions matching TRBD1. The CDR3 is 13 amino acids. In germline, CDR1 is LNHDA, CDR2 SQIVND (reference sequence). V lost 8 bases to trimming and J lost 13 bases; unmatched junction nucleotides: 16. As DNA, the CDR3 is TGTGCCAGTGAAGACAGGGCCCTAAGTAGTCGGTACTTC. It translates to CASEDRALSSRYF.

This chain connects TRBV29-1 to TRBJ2-1; 9 nucleotides line up with TRBD1. The CDR3 sequence is 16 residues long. From germline, CDR1 is SQVTM and CDR2 ANQGSEA. With V trimmed by 7 bases and J by 3 bases, 13 bases remained unmatched. This CDR3 is CSALRDRATIYNEQFF. For the CDR3, the DNA is TGCAGCGCCCTCCGGGACAGGGCGACGATCTACAATGAGCAGTTCTTC.

This clonotype was counted ten times or more. The CDR3 bases are TGTGCCAGCAGCTTAGAGTATAGGGGACGTTATAATTCACCCCTCCACTTT. Translated: CASSLEYRGRYNSPLHF. The chain couples TRBV11-2 to TRBJ1-6, with D perhaps TRBD1 (5 bases). Trimming took 0 bases from V and 4 from J, leaving 13 bases between them. The CDR3 extends over 17 amino acids. CDR1 is SGHAT, CDR2 FQNNGV, per germline.

This clonotype has at least ten counts. The V gene is TRBV5-1, the J gene TRBJ2-7; the match to TRBD1 covers 8 bases. After removal of 5 bases from V and 5 bases from J, the junction contained 3 bases not matched to a gene. The CDR3 runs 12 residues. The germline CDR1 and CDR2 sequences are SGHRS and YFSETQ. The DNA of the CDR3 is TGCGCCAGCAGTTCGGACAGGGACGAGCAGTACTTC. It codes for CASSSDRDEQYF.

This clonotype was recorded at least ten times. This chain uses TRBV20-1 with TRBJ1-5; 9 bases fit TRBD1. V lost 5 bases to trimming and J lost 3 bases; unmatched junction nucleotides: 17. Germline lookup yields CDR1 DFQATT and CDR2 SNEGSKA (reference sequence). The CDR3 loop spans 18 amino acids. The chain's CDR3 is CSASPTPGQGRDNQPQHF. In DNA form, the CDR3 reads TGCAGTGCTTCCCCGACTCCGGGACAGGGAAGGGACAATCAGCCCCAGCATTTT.

V usage is TRBV5-1 and J usage is TRBJ1-2, with 10 bases aligning to TRBD1. The CDR3 length is 16 residues. J gave up 8 bases and V 1 base, and 11 bases lay outside the gene matches. CDR1 SGHRS and CDR2 YFSETQ come from the germline V gene. The CDR3 protein is CASSLHSGQGNRGYTF. CDR3 bases: TGCGCCAGCAGCTTGCATTCGGGACAGGGGAACAGGGGCTACACCTTC.

The table lists this clonotype with many counts. The chain uses TRBV12-3 or TRBV12-4 and TRBJ2-3; 7 bases agree with TRBD1. The trim removed 6 bases at V and 4 bases at J, leaving 4 bases unmatched. The CDR3 covers 13 residues. The CDR3, as DNA: TGTGCCAGCAGACCCCAGGGGGCAGATACGCAGTATTTT. Translating gives CASRPQGADTQYF.

This chain links TRBV10-3 with TRBJ1-4; no clear D gene. V was pared by 7 bases and J by 8 bases, with 14 bases between. The CDR3 spans 13 residues. Germline loops: CDR1 ENHRY, CDR2 SYGVKD. CDR3 region: CAITDGLAEKLFF. The CDR3 bases are TGTGCCATCACGGACGGACTAGCCGAAAAACTGTTTTTT.

The chain employs TRBV12-3 or TRBV12-4 and TRBJ2-2; 13 nucleotides match TRBD2. CDR3 length equals 20 residues. The J segment lost 4 bases and the V segment lost 6 bases, leaving 17 bases of the junction unmatched. The CDR3 bases are TGTGCCAGCAGCCTAAGGACTAGCGGGGGCCCCACATCCCGCACCGGGGAGCTGTTTTTT. Protein: CASSLRTSGGPTSRTGELFF.

This clonotype was seen repeatedly, ten times or more. The rearrangement joins TRBV9 to TRBJ2-7, with D possibly called TRBD1 or TRBD2 (7 bases each). Trimming took 2 bases from V and 3 from J, leaving 18 bases between them. Germline loops: CDR1 SGDLS, CDR2 YYNGEE. The CDR3 length is 16 residues. The CDR3 region has the DNA TGTGCCAGCAGCGTGGCGACAGGGAGCGGGAACTACGAGCAGTACTTC. It translates to CASSVATGSGNYEQYF. Using reference TRBV9 and TRBJ2-7 for the parts outside the CDR3, the full variable domain is DSGVTQTPKHLITATGQRVTLRCSPRSGDLSVYWYQQSLDQGLQFLIQYYNGEERAKGNILERFSAQQFPDLHSELNLSSLELGDSALYFCASSVATGSGNYEQYFGPGTRLTVT.

This clonotype appeared many times. The chain is built from TRBV28 and TRBJ1-5, with D maybe TRBD1 (5 bases). CDR1 is MDHEN, CDR2 SYDVKM, per germline. The V gene lost 7 bases and the J gene lost 2 bases, with 12 bases spanning the gap. This CDR3 has 14 residues. CDR3 nucleotides: TGTGCCAGCACCCCGGGGGGGGGCAATCAGCCCCAGCATTTT. Amino acid sequence: CASTPGGGNQPQHF.

This clonotype has ten or more counts. The J gene is TRBJ2-5, the V gene TRBV20-1; a possible D gene is TRBD2 (6 bases). The CDR3 length is 15 residues. Trimming cost V 3 bases and J 2 bases, with 16 bases left between them. CDR1 and CDR2 (germline): DFQATT, SNEGSKA (reference sequence). CDR3 sequence (DNA): TGCAGTGCTAGTAATCGACTAGTGGGACAAGAGACCCAGTACTTC. Protein: CSASNRLVGQETQYF.

In its sample, this clonotype was seen a few times. The chain links TRBV11-1 to TRBJ1-1; 8 bases map to TRBD1. The length of the CDR3 is 17 residues. J was trimmed by 1 base and V by 0 bases; bases with no gene match: 7. Germline V CDR1 and CDR2: SGHAT, FQDESV (reference sequence). CDR3 residues: CASSLAFQGARNTEAFF. The CDR3 DNA sequence: TGTGCCAGCAGCTTAGCGTTCCAGGGGGCCCGGAACACTGAAGCTTTCTTT. Filled out from reference TRBV11-1 and TRBJ1-1, the complete variable domain reads EAEVAQSPRYKITEKSQAVAFWCDPISGHATLYWYRQILGQGPELLVQFQDESVVDDSQLPKDRFSAERLKGVDSTLKIQPAELGDSAMYLCASSLAFQGARNTEAFFGQGTRLTVV.

This chain joins TRBV7-2 and TRBJ2-1; D unresolved. The CDR3 spans 12 residues. The germline CDR1 and CDR2 sequences are SGHTA and FQGNSA. V lost 1 base and J lost 7, with 5 bases in between. The CDR3 spells CASSLVVNEQFF. CDR3 DNA: TGTGCCAGCAGCTTAGTTGTGAATGAGCAGTTCTTC.

The table lists this clonotype with many counts. The rearrangement links TRBV6-4 to TRBJ2-6; tentatively, D is TRBD2 (6 bases). Germline V gene data show CDR1 as MRHNA and CDR2 as SNTAGT. This CDR3 is built from 14 residues. Trimming stripped 5 bases from V and 1 base from J, with 6 bases between. The DNA of the CDR3 is TGTGCCAGCAGTAGCGGGTCTGGGGCCAACGTCCTGACTTTC. Residues: CASSSGSGANVLTF.

The CDR3 nucleotides read TGTGCCAGCGGACCATACAATGAGCAGTTCTTC. Translation gives CASGPYNEQFF. V gene TRBV5-6 combines with J gene TRBJ2-1; D remains ambiguous. V dropped 7 bases and J dropped 4 bases, with 6 bases sitting between them. Germline CDR1 reads SGHDT; CDR2 reads YYEEEE. This CDR3 is 11 amino acids long.